The subject of this entry is one TCR beta chain. This specimen comes from a study of CD8 T cells in Susac syndrome. The CDR3 contains 14 residues. V shed 0 bases and J shed 5 bases, with 13 bases lying between them. Germline V lookup: CDR1 DFQATT, CDR2 SNEGSKA (reference sequence). With random hexamers, reverse transcription was performed on 0.5 to 1 ug of RNA. From the immunoSEQ multiplex PCR reads, TCRdb called clonotypes with MiXCR, one entry per CDR3 protein. The sample carries tens of thousands of distinct CDR3 sequences, about 95% recorded once. The specimen was CD8+ T cells from PBMCs. This sequence was found in a human donor with Susac syndrome. V gene TRBV20-1 combines with J gene TRBJ2-5; no definite D call. The CDR3 loop reads CSARDRDRWETQYF. DNA for the CDR3: TGCAGTGCTAGAGATCGAGATAGGTGGGAGACCCAGTACTTC.